A selection of T cell receptor beta chains follows, all from one sample in a study of immune cell composition in non-small cell lung cancer. Sequencing used immunoSEQ multiplex PCR; TCRdb keeps in-frame clones, though not all of them. The data contain over 4,500 clones, about 83% of them singletons. The sample comprised lung tumor tissue. Every receptor here comes from a human donor with non-small cell lung cancer. Each CDR3 is given with its conserved first and last residue. The D gene is left open where the match is weak. Not all rows give a size; the values are once, few, many and, for expanded clones, a class.

TRBJ2-3	.	TRBV7-2	.	TGTGCCAGCAGCTTAGCTCTAGGCGCAGATACGCAGTATTTT	CASSLALGADTQYF
TRBJ1-1	.	TRBV19	.	TGTGCCAGTAGTATGACAGTAACCAACACTGAAGCTTTCTTT	CASSMTVTNTEAFF
TRBJ2-3	.	TRBV2	.	TGTGCCAGCAGTGCGCGAACTAGCTCGAGGGGCACAGATACGCAGTATTTT	CASSARTSSRGTDTQYF
TRBJ2-6	.	TRBV7-9	.	TGTGCCAGCAGCTTCCGTAGGGCCAACGTCCTGACTTTC	CASSFRRANVLTF
TRBJ2-3	.	TRBV4-1	TRBD2	TGCGCCAGCAGCCAAGATTTACGGGGGGGCCTATTCACAGATACGCAGTATTTT	CASSQDLRGGLFTDTQYF
TRBJ2-5	once	TRBV6-5	TRBD2	TGTGCCAGCAGTACTAGCGGGGGGATGACCCAGTACTTC	CASSTSGGMTQYF
TRBJ1-1	.	TRBV6-1	.	TGTGCCAGCAGCATAGGAGGTAACACTGAAGCTTTCTTT	CASSIGGNTEAFF
TRBJ2-1	.	TRBV6-6	.	TGTGCCAGCAGTTCACAGGGATCGTACGGTGCGGGTGAGCAGTTCTTC	CASSSQGSYGAGEQFF
TRBJ2-7	.	TRBV7-7	TRBD1	TGTGCCAGCAGCCCGGACAGGGGGGCCGAGCAGTACTTC	CASSPDRGAEQYF
TRBJ2-3	.	TRBV10-3	TRBD2	TGTGCCACCCGGACTAGCGGCACAGATACGCAGTATTTT	CATRTSGTDTQYF
TRBJ2-2	.	TRBV2	.	TGTGCCAGCAGTGAAAATATGGCAGTGCCCGGGGAGCTGTTTTTT	CASSENMAVPGELFF
TRBJ1-6	.	TRBV9	.	TGTGCCAGCAGCGTGGGGGGTAGGGGTTCACCCCTCCACTTT	CASSVGGRGSPLHF
TRBJ2-3	few	TRBV4-3	TRBD1	TGCGCCAGCAGCCAAGATCCGGGACAGGGGGCAGATACGCAGTATTTT	CASSQDPGQGADTQYF
TRBJ1-4	.	TRBV5-1	TRBD1	TGCGCCAGCAGGCCCGGGACAGGGGTTGAAAAACTGTTTTTT	CASRPGTGVEKLFF
TRBJ2-3	.	TRBV2	TRBD1	TGTGCCAGCAGTCAAGACAGGGCGTCAGATACGCAGTATTTT	CASSQDRASDTQYF
TRBJ2-7	.	TRBV28	.	TGTGCCAGCCTAGCGCCGAACTCCTACGAGCAGTACTTC	CASLAPNSYEQYF
TRBJ1-4	.	TRBV4-3	.	TGCGCCAGCAGCCAAGATTTGGGGGTAGCGGGCGAAAAACTGTTTTTT	CASSQDLGVAGEKLFF
TRBJ2-2	.	TRBV7-2	.	TGTGCCAGCACCCCAGGCTCGGCCTTATCGGTCACCGGGGAGCTGTTTTTT	CASTPGSALSVTGELFF
TRBJ2-3	few	TRBV2	.	TGTGCCAGCAGTGAAGCGGGAGTAAGCACAGATACGCAGTATTTT	CASSEAGVSTDTQYF
TRBJ1-4	.	TRBV2	.	TGTGCCAGTAGCAGGGGAGTTGGAGAAAAACTGTTTTTT	CASSRGVGEKLFF
TRBJ2-7	.	TRBV7-6	TRBD2	TGTGCCAGCAGCTTAAAGGGGCCGACTAGCGGGGGAGAATCCTACGAGCAGTACTTC	CASSLKGPTSGGESYEQYF
TRBJ1-2	large	TRBV7-2	TRBD1	TGTGCCAGCAGCTTTGGGACAGGGGGCTTCTATGGCTACACCTTC	CASSFGTGGFYGYTF
TRBJ2-5	.	TRBV11-2	.	TGTGCCAGCAGCTTCCAAGAGGGGACCCAGTACTTC	CASSFQEGTQYF
TRBJ2-3	.	TRBV5-1	TRBD1	TGCGCCAGCAGCTCGACAGGGACGAAAGATACGCAGTATTTT	CASSSTGTKDTQYF
TRBJ2-1	.	TRBV10-3	.	TGTGCCATCACCTCAATGACGGGGTTCAACAATGAGCAGTTCTTC	CAITSMTGFNNEQFF
TRBJ1-4	.	TRBV7-2	.	TGTGCCAGCAGCTCCCCTCCGGGGAAACTGTTTTTT	CASSSPPGKLFF
TRBJ2-3	.	TRBV4-3	.	TGCGCCAGCAGCCAAACCCTGTGGGGGGGCGGGGATACGCAGTATTTT	CASSQTLWGGGDTQYF
TRBJ2-1	medium-sized	TRBV19	TRBD2	TGTGCCACCCGGGGTAGCGGGGGGTCTTTGAATGAGCAGTTCTTC	CATRGSGGSLNEQFF
TRBJ2-5	.	TRBV7-9	.	TGTGCCAGCAGCTTCGGGCAAGAGACCCAGTACTTC	CASSFGQETQYF
TRBJ2-3	.	TRBV5-1	TRBD1	TGCGCCAGCAGCCGACAGGGTTCTAGCACAGATACGCAGTATTTT	CASSRQGSSTDTQYF
TRBJ1-6	.	TRBV13	TRBD1	TGTGCCAGCAGCTCCGGGACAGGGGGTTTGTCACCCCTCCACTTT	CASSSGTGGLSPLHF
TRBJ1-2	.	TRBV5-6	.	TGTGCCAGCAGCGATTACATGCAACCCCAAACGAACTATGGCTACACCTTC	CASSDYMQPQTNYGYTF
TRBJ2-5	once	TRBV11-2	.	TGTGCCAGCAGCCCCCGGGGGGCACGGAGGGAGACCCAGTACTTC	CASSPRGARRETQYF
TRBJ2-3	.	TRBV4-2	TRBD2	TGTGCCAGCGGACCACTAGCGGGGGGGAAAACAGATACGCAGTATTTT	CASGPLAGGKTDTQYF
TRBJ2-7	.	TRBV21-1	.	TGTGCCAGCAGCGCGGGACAGGGGGCCTACGAGCAGTACTTC	CASSAGQGAYEQYF
TRBJ2-3	.	TRBV25-1	.	TGTGCCAGCGGCACATACGGACAGTTAGGAGATACGCAGTATTTT	CASGTYGQLGDTQYF
TRBJ1-1	.	TRBV7-9	.	TGTGCCAGCAGCCCCCCGGAGGGAGAAGCTTTCTTT	CASSPPEGEAFF
TRBJ2-3	.	TRBV4-3	.	TGCGCCAGCAGCCAAGATACGGCGCGGCCAGATACGCAGTATTTT	CASSQDTARPDTQYF
TRBJ2-7	.	TRBV7-2	.	TGTGCCAGCAGCTTAGTCCAGCGGGCGGGCGAGCAGTACTTC	CASSLVQRAGEQYF
TRBJ2-7	.	TRBV7-2	.	TGTGCCAGCAGCTTAGCGGGGATGGCAGGGAGGCACGAGCAGTACTTC	CASSLAGMAGRHEQYF